This entry concerns a single TCR beta chain. Antigen specificity is unknown. The data derive from a study of T-cell memory formation after mild COVID-19. The germline V and J ends were trimmed by 1 base and 5 bases, with 15 bases remaining between them. The length of the CDR3 is 15 residues. The germline gives CDR1 SGHRS, CDR2 YFSETQ. From the 5' RACE reads, TCRdb called clonotypes with MiXCR, one entry per CDR3 protein. Among under 50,000 distinct CDR3 sequences listed, around 25% were seen once. Study-level findings and limits: Clones that contracted from day 15 to 85 had balanced CD4/CD8; later expanders were CD4+ biased.

This clonotype was sampled from a man younger than 35 who had mild COVID-19 (a few samples of this study predate the infection). Cell type and time point are not known. The sequenced sample consisted of PBMCs or a T cell subset sorted from them (not recorded which). The chain is built from TRBV5-1 and TRBJ2-5, with a tentative D call TRBD2 (6 bases). As DNA, the CDR3 is TGCGCCAGCAGCTTGATAGCGGCCCAGAGGGAGACCCAGTACTTC. Protein: CASSLIAAQRETQYF.